A selection of T cell receptor beta chains follows, all from one sample in a study of T cell responses to AZD1222 COVID-19 vaccine. Some clones are missing from TCRdb's copy, which holds only in-frame ones; the method was immunoSEQ multiplex PCR. The data hold roughly 150,000 clones, with less than 95% observed a single time. The specimen comprised peripheral blood, sampled 28 days after the second AZD1222 dose. These TCRs come from an adult who received the AZD1222 COVID-19 vaccine. The CDR3 runs from the conserved cysteine through the conserved F or W. D genes are given only for firm matches. A row's size may be missing; if present it is once, few, many or a size class.

TRBJ2-7 TRBV28 TRBD1 - 14 TGTGCCAGCAGTTTGAGGGACAGGTCCTACGAGCAGTACTTC CASSLRDRSYEQYF
TRBJ1-5 TRBV2 - - 14 TGTGCCAGCAGTGAAGTGACAGGCAATCAGCCCCAGCATTTT CASSEVTGNQPQHF
TRBJ2-5 TRBV7-2 TRBD2 - 19 TGTGCCAGCAGCTTACGATCAGGGCCTAGCGGGGGGTATGGGGAGACCCAGTACTTC CASSLRSGPSGGYGETQYF
TRBJ2-5 TRBV12-3/TRBV12-4 - - 12 TGTGCCAGCACCCTGGGAAGGGTAAAAGTGAACTTC CASTLGRVKVNF
TRBJ1-1 TRBV6-5 - many 15 TGTGCCAGCAGTTCGAACGGACTTGGGGGGACTGAAGCTTTCTTT CASSSNGLGGTEAFF
TRBJ2-3 TRBV30 TRBD2 - 14 TGTGCCTGGAGTGCAGGGCGGGGGGCAGATACGCAGTATTTT CAWSAGRGADTQYF
TRBJ1-5 TRBV24-1 TRBD1 - 16 TGTGCCACCAGTGATCCTAGACAGGGTAGTATGCAGCCCCAGCATTTT CATSDPRQGSMQPQHF
TRBJ2-7 TRBV9 - - 15 TGTGCCAGCACCTTCGGGACCTCGGCGGGGTCCGAGCAGTACTTC CASTFGTSAGSEQYF
TRBJ1-3 TRBV4-1 TRBD1 - 17 TGCGCCAGCAGCCAAGTGGGACAGTTTACCTCTGGAAACACCATATATTTT CASSQVGQFTSGNTIYF
TRBJ1-2 TRBV28 TRBD1 - 14 TGTGCCAGTACTACAGGGGCGACGATTTATGGCTACACCTTC CASTTGATIYGYTF
TRBJ2-5 TRBV5-1 - - 12 TGCGCCAGCAGCTTGTTACCCGAGACCCAGTACTTC CASSLLPETQYF
TRBJ1-1 TRBV5-1 - - 16 TGCGCCAGCAGCTCCCGGGACAACCTTATGAACACTGAAGCTTTCTTT CASSSRDNLMNTEAFF
TRBJ1-2 TRBV20-1 - - 11 TGCAGTGCTAGTTGTCACTATGGCTACACCTTC CSASCHYGYTF
TRBJ1-3 TRBV28 TRBD1 few 14 TGTGCCAGCAGTTTTTACAGGGGTGGGAACACCATATATTTT CASSFYRGGNTIYF
TRBJ2-3 TRBV4-2 TRBD2 - 15 TGTGCCAGCAGCTCGACTAGCGGTAGCACAGATACGCAGTATTTT CASSSTSGSTDTQYF
TRBJ1-4 TRBV12-3/TRBV12-4 TRBD1 - 13 TGTGCCAGCAGTTTTGCAGGGGGAGCTAAACTGTTTTTT CASSFAGGAKLFF
TRBJ1-2 TRBV3-1/TRBV3-2 TRBD1 - 15 TGTGCCAGCAGTGATACATCAGGGGGTGAGGGTGGCTACACCTTC CASSDTSGGEGGYTF
TRBJ2-7 TRBV27 TRBD2 few 18 TGTGCCAGCAGCACCTACGGGACTAGCGGGGTGCGGGGGTACGAGCAGTACTTC CASSTYGTSGVRGYEQYF
TRBJ2-5 TRBV9 TRBD2 - 16 TGTGCCAGCAGCGTCGGGACTAGCGGGATCCAAGAGACCCAGTACTTC CASSVGTSGIQETQYF
TRBJ2-1 TRBV19 - - 16 TGTGCCAGTAGTATGGCAGGCCGCCGGGCTTACAATGAGCAGTTCTTC CASSMAGRRAYNEQFF
TRBJ2-3 TRBV7-6 TRBD2 - 16 TGTGCCAGCAGCTTGGGTCCAGGCCAGGGAGGGGATACGCAGTATTTT CASSLGPGQGGDTQYF
TRBJ2-6 TRBV7-2 TRBD2 few 18 TGTGCCAGCAGCTTAGCGCCAGCGGGAGTGACTGGGGCCAACGTCCTGACTTTC CASSLAPAGVTGANVLTF